This T cell receptor beta chain is drawn from a study of T-cell memory formation after mild COVID-19. UMIs and sample barcodes were carried by the TCR alpha and TCR beta cDNA libraries that 5'RACE produced using constant-segment primers. MiXCR, applied by TCRdb to the 5' RACE reads, yields one record per CDR3 protein. The sample carries some 450,000 distinct CDR3 sequences, around 19% recorded once. Whole-study results and caveats: Clones shrinking from day 15 to 85 showed even CD4/CD8 mixes; later expanders tilted CD4+.

With 2 bases removed from V and 7 bases from J, the gap between germline ends came to 11 bases. Germline values: CDR1 MNHEY, CDR2 SMNVEV (reference sequence). There are 13 residues in the CDR3. On this clonotype itself: Its antigen is not identified.

Sequencing used PBMCs or a T cell subset sorted from them (not recorded which). This chain links TRBV27 with TRBJ1-2; the D is unclear. This receptor was identified in an adult woman who had mild COVID-19 (a few samples of this study predate the infection). Cell type and time point are not known. CDR3 sequence: CASSLLGIGGYTF. CDR3 coding DNA: TGTGCCAGCAGTTTACTGGGGATAGGTGGCTACACCTTC.